This T cell receptor (beta chain) was observed in a study of blood T cell repertoires in COVID-19. Turning to the study itself: Italy, Spain and the United States were the sources of the convalescent and acute COVID-19 samples.

Authors' processing steps: Amplifying reference gene primers gave estimates of nucleated cell counts. Using immunoSEQ multiplex PCR, the repertoire was profiled, and TCRdb retains in-frame clones only, with some absent. Clone size and V and J calls were adopted from that table, with D and trimming inferred from the DNA. The profile shows some 60,000 clones, 80% to 90% of them singletons. Sequencing used peripheral blood. This receptor was taken from a man in his 60s with acute or convalescent COVID-19.

The CDR3 region has the DNA TGTGCCAGCTCACCGTCGGACAGGGGGATGCGTGGTGAGCAGTTCTTC. Encoded protein: CASSPSDRGMRGEQFF. V and J are TRBV18 and TRBJ2-1; 10 bases agree with TRBD1. CDR3 length: 16 amino acids. V shed 3 bases and J 9 bases; nucleotides not matched to a gene: 11. From germline, CDR1 is KGHSH and CDR2 LQKENI.